The 17 T cell receptor beta chains listed next were all sequenced from one sample in a study of molecular identifiers for immune sequencing clone quantification (dated by TCRdb to 2017 to 2018). Library method: PCR. The sequencer listed for this sample is Illumina HiSeq 4000. In TCRdb, the public reads were trimmed at Q25 with fastp and aligned with MiXCR, with productive beta chains retained. CDR3 protein sequences are deduplicated, and each keeps its most common genes and DNA. Recorded for this sample are over 600,000 distinct CDR3 sequences; 15% to 20% of them occurred a single time. Around 0.86% of the sample rests with the top ten. Material: naive CD8+ T cells from blood, with Jurkat cell RNA spiked in. Explained via the paper, the cell subset or site label denotes: FACS-sorted CD8+CD4-CCR7+CD45RA+ naive T cells. Receptors originate from a human donor in good health. Some libraries in this study had Jurkat cell RNA spiked in.

This clonotype occurred many times. The rearrangement joins TRBV14 to TRBJ1-2; D is unresolved. CDR3 length equals 15 residues. Trimming cost V 1 base and J 4 bases, with 13 bases left between them. CDR1 and CDR2 from the germline V gene are SGHDN and FVKESK. CDR3 residues: CASSQVGSRFYGYTF. The DNA for the CDR3 is TGTGCCAGCAGCCAAGTTGGTTCACGTTTCTATGGCTACACCTTC.

There are many counts of this clonotype. This chain uses TRBV6-1 with TRBJ2-7; 12 bases agree with TRBD2. The CDR3 is made up of 14 amino acids. Germline V gene sequence: CDR1 MNHNS, CDR2 SASEGT. V lost 1 base to trimming and J lost 5 bases; unmatched junction nucleotides: 0. CDR3 protein: CASSEGLAGDEQYF. CDR3 coding DNA: TGTGCCAGCAGTGAAGGACTAGCGGGGGACGAGCAGTACTTC.

The chain employs TRBV20-1 and TRBJ2-1, with D unresolved. The germline V gene has CDR1 DFQATT and CDR2 SNEGSKA (reference sequence). The CDR3 runs to 15 residues. Trimming cost V 6 bases and J 0 bases, with 15 bases left between them. In DNA, the CDR3 is TGCAGTGCGGTACAGTTAGTAAGCTCCTACAATGAGCAGTTCTTC. Amino acid sequence: CSAVQLVSSYNEQFF.

The chain is built from TRBV4-3 and TRBJ2-7; perhaps TRBD1 as D (6 bases). The CDR3 runs 14 residues. Deletions cut 0 bases from V and 2 bases from J, with 8 bases between. Germline CDR1 reads LGHNA; CDR2 reads YSLEER. CDR3 in amino acids: CASSQETGPYEQYF. The CDR3 DNA reads TGCGCCAGCAGCCAAGAGACAGGACCCTACGAGCAGTACTTC.

This clonotype was picked up many times. The genes are TRBV6-2 or TRBV6-3 and TRBJ2-7; the D gene is possibly TRBD2 (7 bases). CDR3 size: 14 residues. The germline gives CDR1 MNHEY, CDR2 SVGEGT. V lost 0 bases to trimming and J lost 7 bases, with 13 bases between them. For the CDR3, the DNA is TGTGCCAGCAGTTACTCCGGGGGGCTTGGGGAGCAGTACTTC. Translated, it gives CASSYSGGLGEQYF.

Only a few counts were recorded for this clonotype. This chain joins TRBV6-2 or TRBV6-3 and TRBJ2-7; D remains ambiguous. With 1 base removed from V and 5 bases from J, the gap between germline ends came to 12 bases. The germline gives CDR1 MNHEY, CDR2 SVGEGT. The CDR3 is 14 amino acids. The CDR3: CASSYWPASDEQYF. The CDR3 DNA is TGTGCCAGCAGTTACTGGCCAGCGTCTGACGAGCAGTACTTC.

About this clonotype itself: This may stem from a read error, because a much larger clone lies one nucleotide away. The chain uses TRBV6-5 and TRBJ2-1; 9 bases agree with TRBD2. The CDR3 is 16 residues long. In germline, CDR1 is MNHEY, CDR2 SVGAGI. Germline trimming cut 5 bases from V and 7 bases from J; bases unmatched to any gene: 12. The CDR3 DNA reads TGTGCCAGCAGTGCGTTGACTAGCGGAGGGGGTAATGAGCAGTTCTTC. It specifies CASSALTSGGGNEQFF.

V is TRBV7-9 and J is TRBJ2-7; maybe TRBD2 (6 bases). Germline V gene lookup returns CDR1 SEHNR and CDR2 FQNEAQ (reference sequence). The ends were cut back, 5 bases at V and 6 bases at J, with 20 bases in the middle. This CDR3 contains 15 residues. Here the CDR3 DNA reads TGTGCCAGCAGCCCCACTCCGGGACTCCCCTCCGAGCAGTACTTC. Translation: CASSPTPGLPSEQYF.

On this clonotype itself: The junction differs from germline at one of its ends, possibly a read error. The chain couples TRBV27 to TRBJ2-3; D gene ambiguous. CDR1 is MNHEY, CDR2 SMNVEV, per germline (reference sequence). This CDR3 contains 16 residues. CDR3 amino acids: CVSSLYPVTSTDTQYF. CDR3 nucleotides: TGTGTCAGCAGTTTATATCCAGTGACTAGCACAGATACGCAGTATTTT.

Notes on this clonotype: Just one base apart from a much larger clone, this may be a read error. This chain links TRBV29-1 with TRBJ2-7, with D uncertain. This CDR3 has 11 residues. In germline, CDR1 is SQVTM, CDR2 ANQGSEA. DNA of the CDR3: TGCGGCGTTGTGTACCGCGGCGAGCAGTACTTC. Protein product: CGVVYRGEQYF.

CDR3 bases: TGTGCCAGCAGCTTGGGCCTATCCCAGGACGAGCAGTACTTC. Translating it yields CASSLGLSQDEQYF. The chain couples TRBV5-4 to TRBJ2-7; D not certain. This CDR3 contains 14 residues. Between the trimmed V and J ends, which lost 0 bases and 5 bases, there was a span of 12 bases. Germline V CDR1 and CDR2: SGHNT, YYREEE (reference sequence).

This clonotype has a count of ten or more. J is TRBJ2-7 and V is TRBV20-1, with 10 bases fitting TRBD1. V gave up 6 bases and J gave up 2 bases; unmatched junction bases: 10. Germline CDR1 is DFQATT and CDR2 is SNEGSKA (reference sequence). The CDR3 is made up of 15 amino acids. The CDR3 reads CSAPDRGLIAYEQYF. In DNA, the CDR3 is TGCAGTGCGCCCGACAGGGGGCTGATCGCCTACGAGCAGTACTTC.

Worth noting for this clonotype: One end of the junction fails to match germline, which may point to a read error. The chain carries TRBV7-9 and TRBJ2-2; the D gene could be TRBD1 or TRBD2 (5 bases each). Germline CDR1 SEHNR, CDR2 FQNEAQ (reference sequence). The CDR3 runs 15 residues. In nucleotides, the CDR3 is TGTGCCAGCTGCCGCGCATTGGTGGACACCGGGGAGCTATTTTTT. This sequence encodes CASCRALVDTGELFF.

This clonotype was found many times. The chain carries TRBV30 and TRBJ1-3; D gene uncertain. Germline CDR1 GTSNPN, CDR2 SVGIG (reference sequence). Deletions cut 3 bases from V and 7 bases from J, with 10 bases between. There are 12 residues in the CDR3. The chain's CDR3 is CAWSPLANTIYF. The CDR3, as DNA: TGTGCCTGGAGCCCCCTCGCGAACACCATATATTTT.

This chain joins TRBV11-1 and TRBJ2-4; weak D call: TRBD2 (6 bases). This CDR3 has 14 amino acids. Germline loops: CDR1 SGHAT, CDR2 FQDESV (reference sequence). V lost 1 base and J 6 bases, leaving 10 bases between the germline ends. The CDR3 region is CASSLVPGGNIQYF. CDR3 coding DNA: TGTGCCAGCAGCTTAGTACCCGGGGGAAACATTCAGTACTTC.

The gene calls are TRBV20-1 and TRBJ2-7, with 7 bases fitting TRBD1. Germline V CDR1 and CDR2: DFQATT, SNEGSKA (reference sequence). The CDR3 has 15 residues. V was clipped by 6 bases and J by 5 bases; unmatched bases: 16. The DNA for the CDR3 is TGCAGTGCCAACTACCCGGACAGGAATCCAGACGAGCAGTACTTC. Protein: CSANYPDRNPDEQYF.

This clonotype was seen only a few times. The chain is built from TRBV29-1 and TRBJ2-6, with D perhaps matching TRBD1 (5 bases). CDR1 and CDR2 from the germline V gene are SQVTM and ANQGSEA. The CDR3 is 14 amino acids. The V end was cut by 5 bases, the J end by 0 bases, with 8 bases between. CDR3 in DNA: TGCAGCGTTCTCAGGGCCTCTGGGGCCAACGTCCTGACTTTC. Translating it yields CSVLRASGANVLTF. Together with reference TRBV29-1 and TRBJ2-6, the CDR3 gives the full variable domain: SAVISQKPSRDICQRGTSLTIQCQVDSQVTMMFWYRQQPGQSLTLIATANQGSEATYESGFVIDKFPISRPNLTFSTLTVSNMSPEDSSIYLCSVLRASGANVLTFGAGSRLTVL.